This T cell receptor beta chain was observed in a study of blood T cell repertoires in COVID-19. For the study at large: The origin of the acute and convalescent COVID-19 samples was the United States, Italy and Spain.

Authors' analysis steps: Using reference gene primer amplification, nucleated cell counts were estimated. Sequencing was performed with immunoSEQ multiplex PCR; in TCRdb, only in-frame clones are kept and a portion is missing. V and J calls and clone size are as listed in that table; D and trimming were resolved from the DNA. This table holds hundreds of thousands of clones, approximately 90% found once. Adults between roughly 18 and 95 years of age took part from 20 to 25 US areas. Participant-given clinical history determined each cohort assignment. This TCR came from a man aged 45-65 years who had been exposed to COVID-19. The sample was PBMCs or T cells enriched from blood (not recorded which).

CDR3 loop: CASSDRLSNQPQHF. The CDR3 DNA sequence: TGTGCCAGCAGCGACAGGCTTAGCAATCAGCCCCAGCATTTT. The V call is TRBV14, the J call TRBJ1-5; perhaps TRBD1 as D (6 bases). Germline V CDR1 and CDR2: SGHDN, FVKESK. Trimming cost V 5 bases and J 0 bases, with 8 bases left between them. There are 14 residues in the CDR3.